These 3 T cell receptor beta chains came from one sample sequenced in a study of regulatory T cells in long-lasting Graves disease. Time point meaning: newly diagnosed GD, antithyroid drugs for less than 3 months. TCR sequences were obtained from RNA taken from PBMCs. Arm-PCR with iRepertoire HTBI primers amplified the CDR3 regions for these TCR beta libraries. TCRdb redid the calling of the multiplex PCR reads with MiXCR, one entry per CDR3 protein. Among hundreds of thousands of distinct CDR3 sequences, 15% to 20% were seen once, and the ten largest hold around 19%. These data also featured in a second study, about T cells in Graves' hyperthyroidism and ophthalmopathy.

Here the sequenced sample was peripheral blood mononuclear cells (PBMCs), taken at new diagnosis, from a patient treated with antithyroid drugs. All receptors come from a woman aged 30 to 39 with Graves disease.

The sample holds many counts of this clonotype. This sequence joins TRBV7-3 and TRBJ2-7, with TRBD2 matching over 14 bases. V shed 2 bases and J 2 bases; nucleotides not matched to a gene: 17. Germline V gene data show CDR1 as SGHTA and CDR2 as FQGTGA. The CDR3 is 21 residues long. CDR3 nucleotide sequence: TGTGCCAGCAGCTTATTGGCCTCCGGGACTAGCGGGAGACGTATAACCTACGAGCAGTACTTC. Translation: CASSLLASGTSGRRITYEQYF.

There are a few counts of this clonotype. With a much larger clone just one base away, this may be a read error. The CDR3: CASSSGAAKAFF. The CDR3, as DNA: TGTGCCAGCAGTAGCGGGGCAGCTAAAGCTTTCTTT. This chain connects TRBV12-3 or TRBV12-4 to TRBJ1-1, with TRBD1 as a possible D gene (5 bases). The length of the CDR3 is 12 residues. With 5 bases removed from V and 9 bases from J, the gap between germline ends came to 13 bases.

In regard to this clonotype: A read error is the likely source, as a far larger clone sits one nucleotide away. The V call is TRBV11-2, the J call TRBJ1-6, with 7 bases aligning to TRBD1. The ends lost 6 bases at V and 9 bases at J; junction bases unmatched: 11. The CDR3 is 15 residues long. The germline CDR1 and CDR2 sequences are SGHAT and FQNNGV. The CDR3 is CASSHNRGLGSPLHF. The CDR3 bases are TGTGCCAGCAGTCACAACAGGGGTTTAGGTTCACCCCTCCACTTT.